This TCR beta chain was captured in a study of CD8 T cells in Susac syndrome. Reverse transcription of about 0.5 to 1 ug RNA used random hexamers. TCRdb re-called the immunoSEQ multiplex PCR reads through MiXCR, storing one row per CDR3 protein. The data show 90,000 to 110,000 distinct CDR3 sequences, about 96% seen once. Blood CD8+ and CD4+ T cells underwent high-throughput TCR beta sequencing. CDR1 MNHNS and CDR2 SASEGT come from the germline V gene. Germline trimming cut 5 bases from V and 0 bases from J; bases unmatched to any gene: 10. The CDR3 loop spans 19 amino acids. The receptor was isolated from a human donor in good health. This chain connects TRBV6-1 to TRBJ2-4; 13 bases line up with TRBD2. The sequenced sample consisted of CD4+ T cells from PBMCs. The CDR3 spells CASSRLAGGNPLAKNIQYF. CDR3 nucleotide sequence: TGTGCCAGCAGTAGACTAGCGGGGGGTAATCCTCTAGCCAAAAACATTCAGTACTTC.